This T cell receptor beta chain derives from a study of T cell changes during pregnancy in multiple sclerosis. The CDR3 length is 16 residues. Between the trimmed V and J ends, which lost 5 bases and 0 bases, there was a span of 17 bases. Per the germline V gene, CDR1 is MNHNY and CDR2 is SVGAGI (reference sequence). Profiling relied on immunoSEQ multiplex PCR, and the TCRdb table lists in-frame clones only, not all of them. This table has 15,000 to 20,000 clones, approximately 96% appearing once. The chain is built from TRBV6-6 and TRBJ2-7, with a tentative D call TRBD2 (5 bases). This specimen consisted of peripheral blood, obtained in the third trimester of pregnancy. This TCR was recovered from a female donor with multiple sclerosis, enrolled in a pregnancy study. CDR3: CASSRTPGLVSYEQYF. CDR3 nucleotide sequence: TGTGCCAGCAGTCGTACTCCGGGGTTGGTCTCCTACGAGCAGTACTTC.